The clone carrying this T cell receptor beta chain showed up just a few times. Its antigen is undetermined. The data are from a study of T cell repertoires in cytomegalovirus infection. Across the whole study: Carrying CMV and the relevant HLA type showed in public TCR beta signatures.

TCRdb reprocessed the reads with MiXCR, giving one entry per CDR3 protein. The sample has 150,000 to 200,000 distinct CDR3 sequences, around an eighth seen once. Germline V gene lookup returns CDR1 LGHDT and CDR2 YNNKEL (reference sequence). The CDR3 is 14 residues long. Trimming removed 4 bases at V and 7 bases at J, with 13 bases between. Whole-study findings and limits: The ex vivo response was dominated by HLA-C-restricted CMV-specific TCR beta clonotypes. Carriers of CMV and the relevant HLA type were discriminated by public TCR beta frequency.

The chain carries TRBV3-1 and TRBJ1-4; the D is unclear. The TCR sequence derives from a human donor in good health (CMV status not recorded). Some clones in this sample may be carry-over from other donors' samples. The sample comprised PBMCs. The CDR3 DNA reads TGTGCCAGCAGCCGACGACAAGGATCTGAAAAACTGTTTTTT. Residues: CASSRRQGSEKLFF.